The rows below give T cell receptor beta chains drawn from one sample of a study of naive and memory T cell subsets. Via MiXCR, TCRdb re-called the UMI-ligation and nested PCR reads, giving one row per CDR3 protein. In the table there are tens of thousands of distinct CDR3 sequences, 9% of which are singletons. Sequencing was performed on naive CD8+ T cells from blood. The origin of the receptors is a human donor in good health. CDR3s include the opening cysteine and the closing phenylalanine or tryptophan. D genes are given only for firm matches. The listing skips clone size in some rows; elsewhere it reads once, few, many or a size class.

CDR3 DNA	CDR3 protein	clone size	J gene	CDR3 length	V gene	D gene
TGTGCCAGCACAGACAGGAAAAATCAGCCCCAGCATTTT	CASTDRKNQPQHF	.	TRBJ1-5	13	TRBV2	.
TGTGCCAGCAGTTACTCCCAGTCCGGTCCGAACACTGAAGCTTTCTTT	CASSYSQSGPNTEAFF	few	TRBJ1-1	16	TRBV6-2/TRBV6-3	.
TGTGCCAGCAGCCAGGGGACTGAAGCTTTCTTT	CASSQGTEAFF	.	TRBJ1-1	11	TRBV6-4	.
TGCAGTGCTAGAGATTTGGACAGGGGGAACACTGAAGCTTTCTTT	CSARDLDRGNTEAFF	.	TRBJ1-1	15	TRBV20-1	TRBD1
TGCAGTGCTAGAGGTACGGGGTACGAGCAGTACTTC	CSARGTGYEQYF	.	TRBJ2-7	12	TRBV20-1	.
TGTGCCAGCAGTCCCCTAGGGACAGACTATGGCTACACCTTC	CASSPLGTDYGYTF	many	TRBJ1-2	14	TRBV27	TRBD1
TGTGCCAGCAGCTTATTCAGGGGGGGCCGGCAGGGCCGCGATGAGCAGTTCTTC	CASSLFRGGRQGRDEQFF	many	TRBJ2-1	18	TRBV7-6	.
TGTGCCAGCAGTTTAGTCCTCGCACAGGGGAGATATCAGCCCCAGCATTTT	CASSLVLAQGRYQPQHF	few	TRBJ1-5	17	TRBV12-3/TRBV12-4	TRBD1
TGTGCCAGCAGCTTGACCGGGACTAGATCGGATACGCAGTATTTT	CASSLTGTRSDTQYF	few	TRBJ2-3	15	TRBV9	TRBD2
TGTGCCAGCAGCAGTCTGAGAGTTTCCAATGAGCAGTTCTTC	CASSSLRVSNEQFF	.	TRBJ2-1	14	TRBV5-5	.
TGCAGCGCCTTTACAGGGACCGAGCAGTACTTC	CSAFTGTEQYF	few	TRBJ2-7	11	TRBV29-1	.
TGTGCCAGCAGCCAAGAATTTGGGAGAGGCAATCAGCCCCAGCATTTT	CASSQEFGRGNQPQHF	many	TRBJ1-5	16	TRBV4-2	.
TGTGCCAGCAGCTCACGTAGCGGGAGGTCCTACAATGAGCAGTTCTTC	CASSSRSGRSYNEQFF	once	TRBJ2-1	16	TRBV13	TRBD2
TGCAGCGGGGGGGGGAATAGCGGGAATAGCTCCTACAATGAGCAGTTCTTC	CSGGGNSGNSSYNEQFF	.	TRBJ2-1	17	TRBV29-1	TRBD2
TGTGCCAGCAGTGAAGCTTCGAACACCGGGGAGCTGTTTTTT	CASSEASNTGELFF	.	TRBJ2-2	14	TRBV2	.
TGTGCCAGCAGCCAAGGTGGGGGGGGCCGCGAGCAGTACTTC	CASSQGGGGREQYF	many	TRBJ2-7	14	TRBV27	.
TGTGCCAGCAGCCCGGGACTAGCGGGAATGGGGTACCAAGAGACCCAGTACTTC	CASSPGLAGMGYQETQYF	.	TRBJ2-5	18	TRBV12-3/TRBV12-4	TRBD2
TGTGCCACCAGCTTCGGGCTAGCGCTAAATGAGCAGTTCTTC	CATSFGLALNEQFF	once	TRBJ2-1	14	TRBV15	.
TGCAGTGCTAGGTCGGCTTCCTACAATGAGCAGTTCTTC	CSARSASYNEQFF	few	TRBJ2-1	13	TRBV20-1	.
TGTGCCAGCTGGAAAGTCTTAAGCACAGATACGCAGTATTTT	CASWKVLSTDTQYF	many	TRBJ2-3	14	TRBV12-3/TRBV12-4	.
TGCGCCAGCCCTAGGCAGCGCCTCTACGAGCAGTACTTC	CASPRQRLYEQYF	.	TRBJ2-7	13	TRBV23-1	.
TGTGCCAGCAGCTCGGACAGCGACTTGGATGAGCAGTACTTC	CASSSDSDLDEQYF	.	TRBJ2-7	14	TRBV5-5	.
TGTGCCAGCAGCTCCTCAGGAGCCACAGATACGCAGTATTTT	CASSSSGATDTQYF	many	TRBJ2-3	14	TRBV7-9	.
TGTGCCAGCAGTTACTCGACCCAGCAGAGCACCGGGGAGCTGTTTTTT	CASSYSTQQSTGELFF	few	TRBJ2-2	16	TRBV6-5	.
TGCGCCAGCAGCTTTCGGACAGCGAACACTGAAGCTTTCTTT	CASSFRTANTEAFF	few	TRBJ1-1	14	TRBV4-1	.
TGTGCCAGCAGCTTAGGACAGGAAAAACTGTTTTTT	CASSLGQEKLFF	many	TRBJ1-4	12	TRBV7-9	.
TGTGCCATCAGCCTCCCGGGACAATTTATTGAAAAGCAGTTCTTC	CAISLPGQFIEKQFF	.	TRBJ2-1	15	TRBV7-9	.
TGTGCCTGGTCTGGCGATCGAGATACGCAGTATTTT	CAWSGDRDTQYF	.	TRBJ2-3	12	TRBV30	.
TGTGCCAGCAGCCCACGGATGACTAGCGGGAGTAACATTCAGTACTTC	CASSPRMTSGSNIQYF	.	TRBJ2-4	16	TRBV5-5	TRBD2
TGTGCCAGCAGCCAAATAGCGGGAGGGTCCTACGAGCAGTACTTC	CASSQIAGGSYEQYF	few	TRBJ2-7	15	TRBV5-6	TRBD2
TGCAGCGTTCGCATCAGGGATGGAGATACGCAGTATTTT	CSVRIRDGDTQYF	many	TRBJ2-3	13	TRBV29-1	.
TGTGCCAGCAGTGCTAGCGCTCCCTACGAGCAGTACTTC	CASSASAPYEQYF	.	TRBJ2-7	13	TRBV6-5	.
TGTGCCTGGAGTGTGGAAGTCAAAAACATTCAGTACTTC	CAWSVEVKNIQYF	.	TRBJ2-4	13	TRBV30	.
TGTGCCAGCTCACCACCGATGAGCGGGAGTGAGACCCAGTACTTC	CASSPPMSGSETQYF	few	TRBJ2-5	15	TRBV18	TRBD2
TGTGCCAGCAGTTACTCGTACAAAAGCATGAACACTGAAGCTTTCTTT	CASSYSYKSMNTEAFF	.	TRBJ1-1	16	TRBV6-2/TRBV6-3	.
TGTGCCAGCTCACCACCTTTCCCCCTCGCCCAGCGGGAGTATCAAGAGACCCAGTACTTC	CASSPPFPLAQREYQETQYF	many	TRBJ2-5	20	TRBV18	TRBD2
TGTGCCAGCACCCCCCGGGAAATCTACGAGCAGTACTTC	CASTPREIYEQYF	.	TRBJ2-7	13	TRBV28	.
TGTGCCAGCAGTTACGAGCAGGGGGCCCCCAATGAGCAGTTCTTC	CASSYEQGAPNEQFF	.	TRBJ2-1	15	TRBV6-5	TRBD1
TGTGCCACCAGCAGAGTGACGGGAGGCACCTACGAGCAGTACTTC	CATSRVTGGTYEQYF	.	TRBJ2-7	15	TRBV15	TRBD2